Included here is one T cell receptor (beta chain) sequence, with context. TCRdb analysed the 5' RACE reads with MiXCR anew, one entry per CDR3 protein. The profile shows about 890,000 distinct CDR3 sequences, over 9% of them singletons. The entry originates in a study of identical twins. In germline, CDR1 is ENHRY, CDR2 SYGVKD. This CDR3 region has 15 residues. Unmatched junction bases numbered 3, after V lost 0 bases and J lost 2 bases. This sample was also put to use in a study of yellow fever vaccine responses in identical twins.

The clonotype originates from a woman between 18 and 30 years old in good health. This chain connects TRBV10-3 to TRBJ2-7; TRBD1 matches 8 bases. The specimen sequenced was PBMCs. For the CDR3, the DNA is TGTGCCATCAGTGAGTCAGGGACAGGACCCTACGAGCAGTACTTC. Protein product: CAISESGTGPYEQYF.